The clone carrying this T cell receptor (beta chain) was found many times. What it binds is unknown. The CDR3 contains 12 residues. Trimming took 3 bases from V and 1 from J, leaving 3 bases between them. From germline, CDR1 is LGHDT and CDR2 YNNKEL (reference sequence). The sample belongs to a study of neurological immune-mediated disorders. Whole-study results and caveats: The expanded clones of different subjects shared no CDR3 amino acid sequences (suggesting private repertoires in all groups).

The cDNA came from 5'RACE with 10-nucleotide random UMIs. Each CDR3 protein gets one entry after TCRdb re-called the 5' RACE reads with MiXCR. The table lists more than 50,000 distinct CDR3 sequences, 9.5% to 12% of them singletons. This sequence joins TRBV3-1 and TRBJ1-2; no clear D. Material: PBMCs. This clonotype was obtained from a man in his fifties or sixties in good health. In DNA form, the CDR3 reads TGTGCCAGCAGCCAGAGTAACTATGGCTACACCTTC. Protein sequence: CASSQSNYGYTF.